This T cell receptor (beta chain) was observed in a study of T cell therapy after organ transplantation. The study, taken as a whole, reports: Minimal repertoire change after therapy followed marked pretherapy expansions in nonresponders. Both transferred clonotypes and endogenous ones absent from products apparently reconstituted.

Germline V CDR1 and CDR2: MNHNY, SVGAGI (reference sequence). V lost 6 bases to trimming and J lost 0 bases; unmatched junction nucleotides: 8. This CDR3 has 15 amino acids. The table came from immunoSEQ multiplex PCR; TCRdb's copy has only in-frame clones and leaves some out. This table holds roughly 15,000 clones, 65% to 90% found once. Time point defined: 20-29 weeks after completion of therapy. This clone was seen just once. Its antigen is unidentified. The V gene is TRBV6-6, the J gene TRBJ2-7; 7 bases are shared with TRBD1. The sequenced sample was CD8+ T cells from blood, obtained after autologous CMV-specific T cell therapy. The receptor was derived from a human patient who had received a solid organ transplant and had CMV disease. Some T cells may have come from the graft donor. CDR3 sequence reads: CASSARQGSSYEQYF. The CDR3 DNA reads TGTGCCAGCAGCGCCCGACAGGGAAGCTCCTACGAGCAGTACTTC.